This TCR beta chain appears in the sequencing data of a study of neurological immune-mediated disorders. Time point meaning: longitudinal time-point 3. From the 5' RACE reads, TCRdb called clonotypes with MiXCR, one entry per CDR3 protein. Of fewer than 110,000 distinct CDR3 sequences in the sample, under 14% are singletons; the top ten hold under 4%. The CDR3 runs 13 residues. V was shortened by 4 bases and J by 13 bases, with 19 bases between the two germline ends. Germline V lookup: CDR1 SGHKS, CDR2 YYEKEE (reference sequence). This clonotype was seen more than once but under ten times. This chain uses TRBV5-5 with TRBJ2-3; a possible D gene is TRBD1 (6 bases). The sequencing input was PBMCs. The receptor was isolated from a female donor with HTLV-1-associated myelopathy (HAM/TSP). Here the CDR3 DNA reads TGTGCCAGCAGCCTCATACCGGGACAATCGGAGTATTTT. It codes for CASSLIPGQSEYF. The full variable domain, with the rest looked up from reference TRBV5-5 and TRBJ2-3, is DAGVTQSPTHLIKTRGQQVTLRCSPISGHKSVSWYQQVLGQGPQFIFQYYEKEERGRGNFPDRFSARQFPNYSSELNVNALLLGDSALYLCASSLIPGQSEYFGPGTRLTVL.